What follows describes a single TCR beta chain. No antigen is known for it. After isolation, RNA underwent reverse transcription to generate cDNA as the sequencing template. The table came from immunoSEQ multiplex PCR; TCRdb's copy has only in-frame clones and leaves some out. Of about 140,000 clones in the sample, 45% to 60% were seen once. Patients with alopecia areata provided lesional scalp punch biopsies as well as peripheral blood. These data come from a study of CD8+ T cells in alopecia areata. Findings of the study overall: Patients displayed less clarity in TCR sharing than mice, a finding possibly related to HLA.

The CDR3 is 14 residues long. In germline, CDR1 is SGHAT, CDR2 FQNNGV. V dropped 5 bases and J dropped 6; count of bases not matched to a gene: 6. The gene calls are TRBV11-2 and TRBJ2-7; 11 bases match TRBD1. This TCR was sampled from a human donor with alopecia areata. This specimen was CD4+ T cells sorted from blood, taken at week 0. CDR3 bases: TGTGCCAGCAGCCCGGACAGGGGGCTCGGCGAGCAGTACTTC. It specifies CASSPDRGLGEQYF.